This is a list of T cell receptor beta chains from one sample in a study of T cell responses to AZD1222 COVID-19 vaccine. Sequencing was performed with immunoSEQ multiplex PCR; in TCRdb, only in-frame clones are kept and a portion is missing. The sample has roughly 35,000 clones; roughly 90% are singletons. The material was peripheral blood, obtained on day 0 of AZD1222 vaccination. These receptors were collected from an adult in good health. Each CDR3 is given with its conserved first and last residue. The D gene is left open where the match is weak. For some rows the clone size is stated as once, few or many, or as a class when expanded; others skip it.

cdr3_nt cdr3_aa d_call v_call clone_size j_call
TGTGCCAGCCGGGACAACTACAATGAGCAGTTCTTC CASRDNYNEQFF NA TRBV19 NA TRBJ2-1
TGTGCCAGCAGTGAAAAGGGCTTAAACTATGGCTACACCTTC CASSEKGLNYGYTF NA TRBV6-1 NA TRBJ1-2
TGTGCCAGTAGTTACGGCCAGCCGAATCAGCCCCAGCATTTT CASSYGQPNQPQHF NA TRBV19 few TRBJ1-5
TGTGCCAGCAGCGAGGGACATCCCTTCGTCTACGAGCAGTACTTC CASSEGHPFVYEQYF NA TRBV2 NA TRBJ2-7
TGTGCCGCCCTAAAGAAAGGAGCTTTCTTT CAALKKGAFF NA TRBV28 NA TRBJ1-1
TGTGCCAGCAGCCAAGGTCTAGGAGGTGGAAACACCATATATTTT CASSQGLGGGNTIYF NA TRBV3-1/TRBV3-2 NA TRBJ1-3
TGTGCCAGCAGTTTACCCAGGGCGGGCAATGAGCAGTTCTTC CASSLPRAGNEQFF NA TRBV28 NA TRBJ2-1
TGTGCCAGCAGCTTGGGGGGGACAGTGAACACTGAAGCTTTCTTT CASSLGGTVNTEAFF TRBD1 TRBV5-8 NA TRBJ1-1
TGTGCCACCAGCAGTGGACAGGGCTTTGGAGATACGCAGTATTTT CATSSGQGFGDTQYF TRBD1 TRBV15 NA TRBJ2-3
TGCGCCAGCACCCTATTACGGGGGGCTACTCCCCAGTACTTC CASTLLRGATPQYF NA TRBV5-1 NA TRBJ2-5
TGTGCCAGCAGCTTAGAGGGGGTAGGGGTCACTGAAGCTTTCTTT CASSLEGVGVTEAFF NA TRBV7-6 once TRBJ1-1
TGCGCCAGCAGTAGACTAGCGGGAGGGCGGGGCACAGATACGCAGTATTTT CASSRLAGGRGTDTQYF TRBD2 TRBV5-1 once TRBJ2-3
TGTGCCAGCAGTTTAATCGGGGAAACTGAAGCTTTCTTT CASSLIGETEAFF NA TRBV28 NA TRBJ1-1
TGTGCCAGCAGCTTAGGGGGTCCTTTGGGGGAGACCCAGTACTTC CASSLGGPLGETQYF NA TRBV11-3 NA TRBJ2-5
TGTGCCAGCAGCCCCGGTGGCGGGTGTTTGATGGAGACCCAGTACTTC CASSPGGGCLMETQYF NA TRBV21-1 NA TRBJ2-5
TGCAGCCTCATGAGCACAGATACGCAGTATTTT CSLMSTDTQYF NA TRBV20-1 NA TRBJ2-3
TGTGCCAGCTCACCGGACGAGGGATCCTACGAGCAGTACTTC CASSPDEGSYEQYF NA TRBV18 NA TRBJ2-7
TGCGCGTCCGGGACTGGGTACGAGCAGTACTTC CASGTGYEQYF NA TRBV10-1 few TRBJ2-7
TGCGCCAGCAGCTATGGTGGAGATCAGCCCCAGCATTTT CASSYGGDQPQHF NA TRBV5-1 NA TRBJ1-5
TGTGCCAGCAGTTCCCTCGGCAGCTTCACTGAAGCTTTCTTT CASSSLGSFTEAFF NA TRBV28 NA TRBJ1-1
TGTGCCAGCAGCCCAGGACAGCCCAATGAGCAGTTCTTC CASSPGQPNEQFF NA TRBV7-2 few TRBJ2-1
TGCAGCGCCGGAGGGGGCCAGAGATGGGAAAAACTGTTTTTT CSAGGGQRWEKLFF TRBD1 TRBV29-1 NA TRBJ1-4
TGTGCCAGCAACGGGGCAGGGAGGAACACCGGGGAGCTGTTTTTT CASNGAGRNTGELFF NA TRBV2 few TRBJ2-2
TGTGCCAGCAGTTCTCGGGGAGCTAACTATGGCTACACCTTC CASSSRGANYGYTF NA TRBV6-2/TRBV6-3 NA TRBJ1-2
TGTGCCAGCAGCCAGGAAGTCCCCGGGGAGCTGTTTTTT CASSQEVPGELFF NA TRBV11-2 NA TRBJ2-2
TGTGCCAGCAGCCAAGGGACAGGGTGGCTCCACTTT CASSQGTGWLHF TRBD1 TRBV3-1/TRBV3-2 NA TRBJ1-6
TGTGCCAGCAGCCAAGAGGGGAATGAGCAGTTCTTC CASSQEGNEQFF NA TRBV3-1/TRBV3-2 NA TRBJ2-1
TGCGCCAGCAGCTCGGGAGCGGGGGGCCTCACAGATACGCAGTATTTT CASSSGAGGLTDTQYF TRBD2 TRBV5-1 NA TRBJ2-3
TGTGCCAGCAGCTACAAGATACCCGGGGCGGTAGCGGGCGAGACCCAGTACTTC CASSYKIPGAVAGETQYF TRBD2 TRBV11-2 NA TRBJ2-5
TGTGCCAGCAGTGAAGCAGAGGTTTGGAACACTGAAGCTTTCTTT CASSEAEVWNTEAFF NA TRBV6-1 once TRBJ1-1
TGTGCCAGCAGGAGGGACCGACCCTCTACGAGGCAGTACTTC CASRRDRPSTRQYF NA TRBV28 NA TRBJ2-7
TGTGCCTGGAGTGAAGGTCTAGCGGTCACAGATACGCAGTATTTT CAWSEGLAVTDTQYF TRBD2 TRBV30 NA TRBJ2-3
TGTGCCAGCAGCCGAAAGGTTGAAACTTCACCCCTCCACTTT CASSRKVETSPLHF NA TRBV3-1/TRBV3-2 few TRBJ1-6
TGTGCCAGCAGCTCCCGGGCTGGCCCCTACGAGCAGTACTTC CASSSRAGPYEQYF NA TRBV11-1 NA TRBJ2-7
TGTGCCAGCAGCGTAGAAGGTCAGGGGGCATCTGAAGCTTTCTTT CASSVEGQGASEAFF TRBD1 TRBV9 NA TRBJ1-1
TGTGCCAGTACCAAAGGACTATCGCCTTTCTATGGCTACACCTTC CASTKGLSPFYGYTF NA TRBV19 NA TRBJ1-2
TGTGCCAGTAGTACCCCGGGACAGGTCTACGAGCAGTACTTC CASSTPGQVYEQYF TRBD1 TRBV19 NA TRBJ2-7
TGTGCCTGGATGAGGCGGGGGGGCCTCGTCGGGGAGCTGTTTTTT CAWMRRGGLVGELFF TRBD2 TRBV30 NA TRBJ2-2
TGTGCCAGCAGCTTAACGACAGGGGATAGGGAAGGCTACACCTTC CASSLTTGDREGYTF TRBD1 TRBV7-3 NA TRBJ1-2
TGTGCCAGTATTGAGGAAGGGTCTGGAAACACCATATATTTT CASIEEGSGNTIYF NA TRBV19 NA TRBJ1-3
TGCGCCAGCAGCCCGGGACAGGGAGGGACCGGGGAGCTGTTTTTT CASSPGQGGTGELFF TRBD1 TRBV5-1 few TRBJ2-2
TGTGCCAGCTCACCAGGGGACGGCTACACCTTC CASSPGDGYTF NA TRBV18 NA TRBJ1-2
TGTGCCAGCAGCTTCGGACTAAGTGAAACCTACGAGCAGTACTTC CASSFGLSETYEQYF NA TRBV28 NA TRBJ2-7
TGTGCCAGCAGCCTTTTCGAGGGCGGTGAGCAGTTCTTC CASSLFEGGEQFF NA TRBV2 NA TRBJ2-1
TGTGCCACCAGGGACAGGGTCACAGATACGCAGTATTTT CATRDRVTDTQYF TRBD1 TRBV24-1 NA TRBJ2-3
TGTGCCAGCAGCCGGACGGCGACAGGGGGCGCAGACACTGAAGCTTTCTTT CASSRTATGGADTEAFF TRBD1 TRBV7-9 NA TRBJ1-1
TGTGCCAGCAGCTGGGGGGGCCGATCAGATACGCAGTATTTT CASSWGGRSDTQYF NA TRBV7-8 NA TRBJ2-3
TGCGCCAGCAGCACCCCGGGACAGTCTGATCAGCCCCAGCATTTT CASSTPGQSDQPQHF TRBD1 TRBV10-2 NA TRBJ1-5